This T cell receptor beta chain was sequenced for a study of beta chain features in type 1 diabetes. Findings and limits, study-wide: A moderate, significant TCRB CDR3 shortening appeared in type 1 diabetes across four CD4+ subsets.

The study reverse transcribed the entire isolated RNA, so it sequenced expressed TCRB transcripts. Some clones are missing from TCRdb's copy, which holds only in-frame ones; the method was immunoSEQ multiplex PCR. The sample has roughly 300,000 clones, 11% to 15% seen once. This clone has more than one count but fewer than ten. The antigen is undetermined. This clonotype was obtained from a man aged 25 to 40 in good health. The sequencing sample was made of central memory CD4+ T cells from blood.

The CDR3: CASSARPGQGVESSYNEQFF. DNA of the CDR3: TGTGCCAGCAGTGCGAGGCCGGGACAGGGGGTGGAAAGCTCCTACAATGAGCAGTTCTTC. The J gene is TRBJ2-1, the V gene TRBV6-1; 11 bases fit TRBD1. The length of the CDR3 is 20 residues. After removal of 4 bases from V and 0 bases from J, the junction contained 14 bases not matched to a gene. The germline V gene has CDR1 MNHNS and CDR2 SASEGT.